A selection of T cell receptor beta chains follows, all from one sample in a study of blood T cell repertoires in COVID-19. The data were produced by immunoSEQ multiplex PCR, yet TCRdb's version contains in-frame clones alone and is incomplete. The sample shows 45,000 to 55,000 clones, roughly 85% of them seen only once. The sequenced material came from peripheral blood. The receptors were gathered from a human donor in a cohort sampled during active COVID-19. Both conserved end residues are part of each CDR3. The D gene is left open where the match is weak. Clone size is stated in some rows and not others, as once, few, many or a class when expanded.

d_gene	v_gene	j_gene	abundance	CDR3nt	CDR3aa
TRBD1	TRBV12-3/TRBV12-4	TRBJ2-5	NA	TGTGCCTGCAGGGGGCGCGGTGAAGAGACCCAGTACTTC	CACRGRGEETQYF
NA	TRBV6-4	TRBJ2-5	NA	TGTGCCAGCAGTGAGGTTTGGGGCTCGGGGACCCAGTACTTC	CASSEVWGSGTQYF
NA	TRBV27	TRBJ2-2	NA	TGTGCCAGCAGTTCTAAGAGCACCGGGGAGCTGTTTTTT	CASSSKSTGELFF
TRBD1	TRBV7-8	TRBJ1-4	once	TGTGCCAGCAGCTTAGTGACAGGGGGGAAACTGTTTTTT	CASSLVTGGKLFF
NA	TRBV5-1	TRBJ1-2	NA	TGCGCCAGCAGCCTGGACAGTAGTACTTATGGCTACACCTTC	CASSLDSSTYGYTF
TRBD1	TRBV29-1	TRBJ1-2	NA	TGCAGCGTTCAGGGGGCGCGGGGTAACTATGGCTACACCTTC	CSVQGARGNYGYTF
NA	TRBV29-1	TRBJ1-2	NA	TGCAGCGTTGAAGGGGGGGGACAAGTTGGCTACACCTTC	CSVEGGGQVGYTF
TRBD1	TRBV28	TRBJ1-1	NA	TGTGCCACCAAGGGGGACAGGACACCCCGGGGGACTGAAGCTTTCTTT	CATKGDRTPRGTEAFF
NA	TRBV3-1/TRBV3-2	TRBJ2-1	NA	TGTGCCAGCAGCCAAGAGCATCAGGGCTGGAACAATGAGCAGTTCTTC	CASSQEHQGWNNEQFF
TRBD2	TRBV7-6	TRBJ2-1	NA	TGTGCCAGCAGCGCCGGGACTAGCGGGGGTGGTGAGCAGTTCTTC	CASSAGTSGGGEQFF
TRBD2	TRBV7-9	TRBJ2-1	NA	TGTGCCAGCAGCCCTGGACTAGCGGCTTACAATGAGCAGTTCTTC	CASSPGLAAYNEQFF
TRBD1	TRBV15	TRBJ1-1	NA	TGTGCCACCAGCGGAACACAGGGGGCGGCTTTCTTT	CATSGTQGAAFF
NA	TRBV30	TRBJ1-1	NA	TGTGCCTGGGGACAGAATCTGAACACTGAAGCTTTCTTT	CAWGQNLNTEAFF
TRBD1	TRBV27	TRBJ1-3	NA	TGTGCCAGCAGTCTGGGACCAGGGGGTGGAAACACCATATATTTT	CASSLGPGGGNTIYF
TRBD1	TRBV6-2/TRBV6-3	TRBJ2-7	NA	TGTGCCAGCAGTCTCCGGGACAGTGGCTACGAGCAGTACTTC	CASSLRDSGYEQYF
TRBD1	TRBV19	TRBJ1-4	NA	TGTGCCAGTAGTCCCGGGACAGGGCGTAATGAAAAACTGTTTTTT	CASSPGTGRNEKLFF
NA	TRBV7-2	TRBJ1-3	once	TGTGCCAGCAGCTTAACGGCGGACACCATATATTTT	CASSLTADTIYF
NA	TRBV7-9	TRBJ2-2	NA	TGTGCCAGCAGCTTAGCAGGGGGCACCGGGGAGCTGTTTTTT	CASSLAGGTGELFF
TRBD2	TRBV28	TRBJ2-1	NA	TGTGCCAGCAGCCTAATGGGGGGGGGTCGTGAGCAGTTCTTC	CASSLMGGGREQFF
NA	TRBV18	TRBJ1-1	NA	TGTGCCAGCTCACCAAGTAGTATGAACACTGAAGCTTTCTTT	CASSPSSMNTEAFF
TRBD1	TRBV27	TRBJ1-1	NA	TGTGCCAGCAGCCGTCGAGGGGGCTCGGGCACTGAAGCTTTCTTT	CASSRRGGSGTEAFF
NA	TRBV6-2/TRBV6-3	TRBJ2-3	NA	TGCGCCAGCAGTTACGGTTTAGGACAGATCACAGATACGCAGTATTTT	CASSYGLGQITDTQYF
TRBD1	TRBV6-6	TRBJ2-7	NA	TGTGCCAGCAGTTATCTACGGCAGGGGGCGCCAGAGCAGTACTTC	CASSYLRQGAPEQYF
TRBD1	TRBV2	TRBJ1-5	few	TGTGCCAGCAGTCCAGGGACAGGTGGTTCCGAAGCCCAGCATTTT	CASSPGTGGSEAQHF
NA	TRBV20-1	TRBJ2-3	NA	TGCAGTGCTAGTGTCCGCCGAGTCAACACAGATACGCAGTATTTT	CSASVRRVNTDTQYF
TRBD2	TRBV7-2	TRBJ2-5	NA	TGTGCCAGCAGCTTATTCGTAGGGGCTAGCGGGGCGCCAATGGAGACCCAGTACTTC	CASSLFVGASGAPMETQYF
NA	TRBV21-1	TRBJ2-4	once	TGTGCCGTACCCTGGGGCAGCCAGACGCTAGCCAAAAACATTCAGTACTTC	CAVPWGSQTLAKNIQYF
TRBD2	TRBV27	TRBJ2-2	many	TGTGCCAGCAGGAATGCGGGGGTAGGCACCGGGGAGCTGTTTTTT	CASRNAGVGTGELFF
NA	TRBV5-4	TRBJ2-7	NA	TGTGCCAGCAGCTTGTCCGACATCACCTACGAGCAGTACTTC	CASSLSDITYEQYF
NA	TRBV7-9	TRBJ2-3	NA	TGTGCCAGCAGCTTAAAGGGGTCCACAGATACGCAGTATTTT	CASSLKGSTDTQYF
TRBD1	TRBV27	TRBJ2-7	NA	TGTGCCAGCAGTTTACGGGGACAGGGTCCCTACGAGCAGTACTTC	CASSLRGQGPYEQYF
TRBD2	TRBV19	TRBJ2-3	NA	TGTGCCAGTAGTATAAGAGGGACTAGCGGGGGGGCTAGCACAGATACGCAGTATTTT	CASSIRGTSGGASTDTQYF
NA	TRBV18	TRBJ1-6	NA	TGTGCCAGCTCACGAGGACACAATAATTCACCCCTCCACTTT	CASSRGHNNSPLHF
NA	TRBV6-5	TRBJ1-2	NA	TGTGCCAGCAGCAGTCCGGGAAGTATCTATGGCTACACCTTC	CASSSPGSIYGYTF
NA	TRBV28	TRBJ1-2	NA	TGTGCCAGCAGTGCGGGGTCTAACTATGGCTACACCTTC	CASSAGSNYGYTF
NA	TRBV4-3	TRBJ2-6	NA	TGCGCCAGCAGCCAAGGGTGGGAAGGGGATGGGGCCAACGTCCTGACTTTC	CASSQGWEGDGANVLTF
NA	TRBV20-1	TRBJ2-5	NA	TGCAGTGCCAGGCCTGGAGAGACCCAGTACTTC	CSARPGETQYF
NA	TRBV5-6	TRBJ2-7	NA	TGTGCCAGCAGCCTGGGGACCCGGGGGTACGAGCAGTACTTC	CASSLGTRGYEQYF
TRBD1	TRBV11-3	TRBJ2-3	once	TGTGCCAGCAGCTTAGATGGGACAGGCCACACAGATACGCAGTATTTT	CASSLDGTGHTDTQYF
TRBD1	TRBV19	TRBJ1-2	few	TGTGCCAGTAGCCAGGACAGGCCTAACTATGGCTACACCTTC	CASSQDRPNYGYTF
TRBD1	TRBV3-1/TRBV3-2	TRBJ1-5	NA	TGTGCCAGCAGCCAAGACGTCAGGACAGGGGGCAATCAGCCCCAGCATTTT	CASSQDVRTGGNQPQHF
NA	TRBV6-5	TRBJ1-1	NA	TGTGCCAGCAGTTCGGTCGACAACTCCAACACTGAAGCTTTCTTT	CASSSVDNSNTEAFF
TRBD1	TRBV7-6	TRBJ2-2	NA	TGTGCCAGCAGCTTAGTTGCGCCGGGACAGGGGGCCGGGGAGCTGTTTTTT	CASSLVAPGQGAGELFF
TRBD2	TRBV30	TRBJ2-5	NA	TGTGCCTGGGTAGCGGGGGCCCGCCAAGAGACCCAGTACTTC	CAWVAGARQETQYF
NA	TRBV28	TRBJ2-3	NA	TGTGCCAGCATAAGAGCGAGCACAGATACGCAGTATTTT	CASIRASTDTQYF
NA	TRBV12-3/TRBV12-4	TRBJ2-4	few	TGTGCCAGCAGTACGGACTCGGACATTCAGTACTTC	CASSTDSDIQYF
NA	TRBV5-4	TRBJ2-7	few	TGTGCCAGCAGCTTGCGGGGAGAGCAGTACTTC	CASSLRGEQYF
TRBD2	TRBV19	TRBJ2-2	NA	TGTGCCAGTAGGGGACTAGCGGGGGGGTCCGGGGAGCTGTTTTTT	CASRGLAGGSGELFF